This entry concerns a single T cell receptor beta chain. Antigen: not known. This entry comes from a study of T cells in Graves' hyperthyroidism and ophthalmopathy. The CDR3 consists of 17 residues. Trimming removed 2 bases from V and 4 bases from J; junction bases left unmatched: 8. Diagnostic decisions used clinical symptoms, serum thyroxine and TRAb, thyroid ultrasound and orbital computed tomography. Findings and caveats of the study: Ophthalmopathy was told apart from stable hyperthyroidism by a 13 V-J model. The blood repertoire included most of the expanded thyroid clonotypes above 0.001.

RNA transcripts provided the source from which TCR beta CDR3 regions were amplified. The TCR CDR3 first-round RT-PCR relied on the HTBI primer set. TCRdb analysed the multiplex PCR reads with MiXCR anew, one entry per CDR3 protein. The table records about 660,000 distinct CDR3 sequences, 45% of them present only once. The genes are TRBV12-3 or TRBV12-4 and TRBJ1-5; 10 positions agree with TRBD1. Material: peripheral blood or thyroid tissue (not recorded which). This clonotype was sampled from an adult man with Graves' disease, either hyperthyroidism or ophthalmopathy (not recorded which). The CDR3 DNA is TGTGCCAGCAGTTTAAGGGGGACAGGGGCGAATAATCAGCCCCAGCATTTT. Translated: CASSLRGTGANNQPQHF.